This TCR beta chain was sequenced in a study of blood T cell repertoires in COVID-19. Across the study: Nucleic acid was either cDNA or gDNA, and it came from T cells, B-cell-depleted T cells, or PBMCs.

The CDR3 extends over 14 amino acids. The V gene's germline CDR1 is SGHRS and CDR2 YFSETQ. The V and J ends lost 5 bases and 2 bases respectively, with 13 bases between them. TCRdb keeps only in-frame clones here, not all; method: immunoSEQ multiplex PCR. The table includes about 150,000 clones, roughly 88% detected once. Those enrolled in Seattle joined during active infection and were followed longitudinally afterward. Sequencing was done on a sample of peripheral blood. This chain connects TRBV5-1 to TRBJ1-1, with a tentative D call TRBD1 (6 bases). This sequence originates from a man aged 60 to 69 with COVID-19, enrolled during active disease. The CDR3 protein is CASREGTFNTEAFF. CDR3 bases: TGCGCCAGCAGGGAAGGGACATTCAACACTGAAGCTTTCTTT.